These T cell receptor beta chains were read from a single sample in a study of cytomegalovirus exposure and HLA in healthy donors. Profiling relied on immunoSEQ multiplex PCR, and the TCRdb table lists in-frame clones only, not all of them. This table holds more than 85,000 clones, more than 65% found once. What was sequenced was PBMCs. The receptors shown here come from a man under 40 in good health and CMV-seropositive. Each CDR3 is given with its conserved first and last residue.

length	V	CDR3
17	TRBV19	CASSLLGAGGSYNEQFF
14	TRBV6-6	CASSANIPAGEQYF
18	TRBV11-2	CASSLDWVAGQVFDEQFF
15	TRBV4-3	CASRHDTSSYNEQFF
14	TRBV19	CASSYRGPPGELFF
15	TRBV7-8	CASSTGQGHNSPLHF
15	TRBV28	CASSFRGVMNTEAFF
14	TRBV19	CASSEGQGEETQYF
14	TRBV28	CASSLRDYNQPQHF
13	TRBV5-1	CASSLIPGNEQFF
17	TRBV7-7	CASSLNYGASDTDTQYF
16	TRBV14	CASSQVYGANGNTIYF
13	TRBV10-3	CAISVQVGYGYTF
13	TRBV7-6	CASSRQPSDTQYF
13	TRBV27	CASGDLSSYEQYF
15	TRBV5-4	CASSLSGQLNYGYTF
12	TRBV30	CAWSITGVGYTF
16	TRBV4-1	CASSQARQGHVYEQYF
16	TRBV2	CASSEISTGFGEKLFF
15	TRBV7-9	CASSLGQGEREKLFF
16	TRBV6-6	CASSPSSGGGTGELFF
16	TRBV9	CASSREEGPSYNEQFF
14	TRBV7-7	CASSRGDRSGELFF
16	TRBV28	CASSPLDDRGGYGYTF
15	TRBV5-5	CASSQDRGGYSPLHF
17	TRBV7-9	CASSYYLHLNRGYEQYF
14	TRBV27	CASSFGGVGYGYTF
15	TRBV13	CASSQGGGYQETQYF
14	TRBV10-2	CASSERGGKDEQYF
16	TRBV11-2	CASSPNRLAGNNEQFF
16	TRBV12-5	CASGLVPGGLADTQYF
16	TRBV12-2	CASRLAEGQGINEQYF
13	TRBV5-1	CASSSGTLTEAFF
16	TRBV7-6	CASSPRGQTFGNTIYF
16	TRBV7-8	CASSLVGAVFNQPQHF
13	TRBV11-3	CASSGEADTEAFF
16	TRBV2	CASSFAGTGGNQPQHF
16	TRBV27	CASSLYPGGNTGELFF
15	TRBV9	CASSQGWGGREKLFF
13	TRBV11-2	CASSSGGTYEQYF